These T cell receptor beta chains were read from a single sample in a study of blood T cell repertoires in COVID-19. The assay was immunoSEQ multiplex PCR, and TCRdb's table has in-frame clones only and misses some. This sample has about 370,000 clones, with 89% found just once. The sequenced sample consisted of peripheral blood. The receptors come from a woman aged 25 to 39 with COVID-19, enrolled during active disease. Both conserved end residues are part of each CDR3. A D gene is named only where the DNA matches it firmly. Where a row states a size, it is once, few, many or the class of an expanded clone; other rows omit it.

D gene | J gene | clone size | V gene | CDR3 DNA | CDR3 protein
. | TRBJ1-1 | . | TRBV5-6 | TGTGCCAGCAGCTTGTTAGGGGGGAACACTGAAGCTTTCTTT | CASSLLGGNTEAFF
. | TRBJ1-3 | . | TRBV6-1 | TGTGCCAGCAGTGCCCCTAGGGGTGGCTCTGGAAACACCATATATTTT | CASSAPRGGSGNTIYF
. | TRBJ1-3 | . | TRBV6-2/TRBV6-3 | TGTGCCAGCAGTTACACCGGGGGAGTTTCTGGAAACACCATATATTTT | CASSYTGGVSGNTIYF
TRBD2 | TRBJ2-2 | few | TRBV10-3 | TGTGCCTCCTGTCCCAGCGGGGGGCCCGCGAACACCGGGGAGCTGTTTTTT | CASCPSGGPANTGELFF
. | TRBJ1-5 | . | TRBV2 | TGTGCCAGCAGTGGGGACACTTCCTATCAGCCCCAGCATTTT | CASSGDTSYQPQHF
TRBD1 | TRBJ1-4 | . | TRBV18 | TGTGCCAGCTCACGGCAGGGGGGTGAAAAACTGTTTTTT | CASSRQGGEKLFF
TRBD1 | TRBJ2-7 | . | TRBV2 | TGTGCCAGCAGTGGGACAGGGGGTTACGAGCAGTACTTC | CASSGTGGYEQYF
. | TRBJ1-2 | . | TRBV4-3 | TGCGCCAGCAGCCACCGAAGGGAGGAGGTGGTCTATGGCTACACCTTC | CASSHRREEVVYGYTF
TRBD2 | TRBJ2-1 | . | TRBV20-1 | TGCAGTGCCGAGCGGGAGACTGGGCAGTTCTTC | CSAERETGQFF
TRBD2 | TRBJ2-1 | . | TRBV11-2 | TGTGCCAGCAGCTCCTCCCGATACAGCGGGGGCCCCAGGGGCAATGAGCAGTTCTTC | CASSSSRYSGGPRGNEQFF
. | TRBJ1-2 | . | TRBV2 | TGTGCCAGCAGTGAGGCAGGGGTACTACTCTATGGCTACACCTTC | CASSEAGVLLYGYTF
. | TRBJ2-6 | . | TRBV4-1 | TGCGCCAGCAGCCAAGCCCTCAGGGGTGCTGGGGCCAACGTCCTGACTTTC | CASSQALRGAGANVLTF
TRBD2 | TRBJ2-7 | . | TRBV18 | TGTGCCAGCTCGGTAGCGGGGGACATCTCCTACGAGCAGTACTTC | CASSVAGDISYEQYF
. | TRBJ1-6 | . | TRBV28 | TGTGCCAGCACCACAGGGTATAATTCACCCCTCCACTTT | CASTTGYNSPLHF
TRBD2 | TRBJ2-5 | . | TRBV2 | TGTGCCAGCAGCACAATTTACGGGAGGCAAGAGACCCAGTACTTC | CASSTIYGRQETQYF
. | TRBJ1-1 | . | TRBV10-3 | TGTGCCGCTAACAGGGAAGGGAACTCTGAAGCTTTCTTT | CAANREGNSEAFF
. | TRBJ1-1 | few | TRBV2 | TGTGCCAGCCAGGGGTTTAGGGGAGCTTTCTTT | CASQGFRGAFF
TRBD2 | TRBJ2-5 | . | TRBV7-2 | TGTGCCAGCAGCTTAAAGCTAGCGGGGGGGCCTGGAGAGACCCAGTACTTC | CASSLKLAGGPGETQYF
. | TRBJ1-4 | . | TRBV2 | TGTGCCAGCAGGTCGGCGGGAGGAGAAAAACTGTTTTTT | CASRSAGGEKLFF
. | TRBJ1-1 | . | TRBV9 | TGTGCCAGCAGCGTAGAGGGGGGGAACTCCTTCAACACTGAAGCTTTCTTT | CASSVEGGNSFNTEAFF
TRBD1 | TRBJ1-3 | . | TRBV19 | TGTGCCAGCCATACAGGGGTACGGTCTGGAAACACCATATATTTT | CASHTGVRSGNTIYF
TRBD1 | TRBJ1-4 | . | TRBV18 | TGTGCCAGCTCACCCGTGGGACAGGGATACGGTGCTAATGAAAAACTGTTTTTT | CASSPVGQGYGANEKLFF
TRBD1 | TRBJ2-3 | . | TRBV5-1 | TGCGCCAGCAGGGAGACAGGGGGTGTGACAGATACGCAGTATTTT | CASRETGGVTDTQYF
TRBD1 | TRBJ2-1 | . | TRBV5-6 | TGTGCCAGCAGCGTACTGACAGGGATCGCCTACAATGAGCAGTTCTTC | CASSVLTGIAYNEQFF
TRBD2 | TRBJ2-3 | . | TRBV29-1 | TGCAGCGTTTTGGGAGGGATAAGTGATACGCAGTATTTT | CSVLGGISDTQYF
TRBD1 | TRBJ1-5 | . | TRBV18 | TGTGCCAGCTCACCGTTAGGGACAGGGGATTTTCGTGGACCCCAGCATTTT | CASSPLGTGDFRGPQHF
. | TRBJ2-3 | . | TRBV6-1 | TGTGCCAGCAGTGAAACCCTATGGGACAGCGGAGGGTGGCAGTATTTT | CASSETLWDSGGWQYF
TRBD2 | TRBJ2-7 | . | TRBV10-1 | TGCGCCAGCAGTGAGAAGCGGGGGGGCCGGTACGAGCAGTACTTC | CASSEKRGGRYEQYF
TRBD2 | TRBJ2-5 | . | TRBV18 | TGTGCCAGCTCACCTCCTAGCGGGAGAGAGACCCAGTACTTC | CASSPPSGRETQYF
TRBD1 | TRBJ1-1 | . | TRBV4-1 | TGCGCCAGCAGCTCCGGACAGGGAGGAGCTGAAGCTTTCTTT | CASSSGQGGAEAFF
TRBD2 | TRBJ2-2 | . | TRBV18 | TGTGCCAGCTCACCACCAGGGAGGGTCACCGGGGAGCTGTTTTTT | CASSPPGRVTGELFF
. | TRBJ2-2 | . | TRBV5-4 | TGTGCCAGCAGCTTGGGCAGGGTGGACACCGGGGAGCTGTTTTTT | CASSLGRVDTGELFF
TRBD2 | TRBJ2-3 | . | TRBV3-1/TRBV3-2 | TGTGCCAGCAGCCAAGATCAATCTGGACTAGCGGGGATTCATACGCAGTATTTT | CASSQDQSGLAGIHTQYF
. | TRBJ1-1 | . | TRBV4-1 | TGCGCCAGCAGCCAAGGGTGGAGGACTGAAGCTTTCTTT | CASSQGWRTEAFF
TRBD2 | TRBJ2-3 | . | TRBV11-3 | TGTGCCAGCAGCCTCGGGACTAGCGCTAGCACAGATACGCAGTATTTT | CASSLGTSASTDTQYF
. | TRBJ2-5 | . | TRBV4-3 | TGCGCCAGCAGCCAAGGTTGGGGGGGCCAGGAGACCCAGTACTTC | CASSQGWGGQETQYF
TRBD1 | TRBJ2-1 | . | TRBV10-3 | TGTGCCATCAGTCCCCCGGGACAGGGGGCGCGTGAGCAGTTCTTC | CAISPPGQGAREQFF
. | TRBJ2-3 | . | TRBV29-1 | TGCAGCGCGGAGGGGCCAGAACCTAGCACAGATACGCAGTATTTT | CSAEGPEPSTDTQYF
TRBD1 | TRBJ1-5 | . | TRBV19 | TGTGCCAGTAGTAGGGACAGGGGCCCACCCAATCAGCCCCAGCATTTT | CASSRDRGPPNQPQHF
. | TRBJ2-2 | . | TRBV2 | TGTGCCAGCAGGGTCCGACTAGACACCGGGGAGCTGTTTTTT | CASRVRLDTGELFF
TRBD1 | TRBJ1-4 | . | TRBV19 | TGTGCCAGTAGTCCACGGACAGGGACTAATGAAAAACTGTTTTTT | CASSPRTGTNEKLFF
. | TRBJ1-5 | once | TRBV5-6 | TGTGCCAGCAGCTTGGGTCTCCGGGATTATCAGCCCCAGCATTTT | CASSLGLRDYQPQHF
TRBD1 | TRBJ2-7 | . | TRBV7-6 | TGTGCCAGCAGCAGGACAGGGACGTACGAGCAGTACTTC | CASSRTGTYEQYF
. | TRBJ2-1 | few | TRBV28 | TGTGCCAGCTCTCCCGGGGGCAATGAGCAGTTCTTC | CASSPGGNEQFF
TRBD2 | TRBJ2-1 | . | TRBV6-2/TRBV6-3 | TGTGCCAGCAGTCGGCCCTGGACTAGCGGGGGGTCCACCTACAATGAGCAGTTCTTC | CASSRPWTSGGSTYNEQFF
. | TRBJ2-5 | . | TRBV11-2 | TGTGCCAGCAGCTTAGGGAGGGGAAGGCAAGAGACCCAGTACTTC | CASSLGRGRQETQYF
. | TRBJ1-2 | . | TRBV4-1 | TGCGCCAGCAGCCCCGGGCGGGGGGGGGCTCTTTCGGGCTACACCTTC | CASSPGRGGALSGYTF
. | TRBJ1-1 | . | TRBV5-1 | TGCGCCAGCAGCCCGGGGGGGGGAGACATCGAAGCTTTCTTT | CASSPGGGDIEAFF
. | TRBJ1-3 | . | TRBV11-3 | TGTGCCAGCAGCTTAGAGGGGGGGACGTCTGGAAACACCATATATTTT | CASSLEGGTSGNTIYF
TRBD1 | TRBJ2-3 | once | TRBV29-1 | TGCAGCGTAACGACAGGGGCAAGCACAGATACGCAGTATTTT | CSVTTGASTDTQYF
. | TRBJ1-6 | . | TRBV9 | TGTGCCAGCAGCGTATATGGACAAGCAAATTCACCCCTCCACTTT | CASSVYGQANSPLHF
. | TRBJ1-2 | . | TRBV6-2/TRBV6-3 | TGTGCCAGCAGTATACGGGGGACCTATGGCTACACCTTC | CASSIRGTYGYTF
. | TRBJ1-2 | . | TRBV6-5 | TGTGCCAGCAGTTACACGCAGGGTGTTGAACACTATGGCTACACCTTC | CASSYTQGVEHYGYTF
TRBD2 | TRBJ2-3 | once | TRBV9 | TGTGCCAGCAGCGACCCTCCGGGAGGGATTATCACAGATACGCAGTATTTT | CASSDPPGGIITDTQYF